Listed below are T cell receptor beta chains from one sample, sequenced in a study of technical replicates of blood from several donors. Clones were read by immunoSEQ multiplex PCR, and TCRdb kept only the in-frame ones, dropping some. The table includes about 80,000 clones, about 94% detected once. Sequenced: T cells isolated from PBMCs. These TCRs come from a human donor in good health. Both conserved end residues are trimmed from each CDR3.

CDR3 | J | V
ASSLSGQGHYGYT | TRBJ1-2 | TRBV5-1
ASSYQGSTEAF | TRBJ1-1 | TRBV19
ASSTDRGQPQH | TRBJ1-5 | TRBV5-6
ASSPYQGLSTYEQY | TRBJ2-7 | TRBV7-9
ASSPQKLADFRNTEAF | TRBJ1-1 | TRBV4-1
ASSKLAGGSEQF | TRBJ2-1 | TRBV6-5
ASSLGEGTEAF | TRBJ1-1 | TRBV19
ASAPQGDYGYT | TRBJ1-2 | TRBV25-1
ASSIVGGQPQH | TRBJ1-5 | TRBV19
SVATGGDQPQH | TRBJ1-5 | TRBV29-1
ASSLNPLETQY | TRBJ2-5 | TRBV7-9
AWELGLAGYNEQF | TRBJ2-1 | TRBV30
ASSLSGALGQQY | TRBJ2-7 | TRBV7-8
ASSLRSGQETQY | TRBJ2-5 | TRBV27
AWMKEYEQY | TRBJ2-7 | TRBV30
ASSYSSPPEQY | TRBJ2-7 | TRBV6-6
ASREREDPAYEQY | TRBJ2-7 | TRBV2
AWSESRKNTEAF | TRBJ1-1 | TRBV30
ATSMAGAKETQY | TRBJ2-5 | TRBV15
ASSAGVDTEAF | TRBJ1-1 | TRBV6-1
ASSQWAGGQPQH | TRBJ1-5 | TRBV28
ASRGWPSDTEAF | TRBJ1-1 | TRBV7-9